Following are 27 T cell receptor beta chains from one sample sequenced in a study of T cells in localized non-small cell lung cancer. Sequencing used immunoSEQ multiplex PCR; TCRdb keeps in-frame clones, though not all of them. Of 100,000 to 150,000 clones in the sample, roughly 90% were seen once. The sequencing used peripheral blood, collected before any cancer treatment. The receptors were sampled from a female donor over 55 with stage I lung adenocarcinoma.

The genes are TRBV9 and TRBJ2-1; possible D gene TRBD2, 5 bases. Germline CDR1 SGDLS, CDR2 YYNGEE. Trimming pared 4 bases from V and 5 bases from J, leaving 22 bases between. The CDR3 has 17 amino acids. The chain's CDR3 is CASSPRRPEEGDNEQFF. CDR3 DNA sequence: TGTGCCAGCAGCCCGCGCCGCCCGGAGGAAGGCGACAATGAGCAGTTCTTC.

In its sample, this clone was seen once. The V call is TRBV7-9, the J call TRBJ1-1, with D uncertain. With 1 base removed from V and 0 bases from J, the gap between germline ends came to 6 bases. Germline CDR1 SEHNR, CDR2 FQNEAQ (reference sequence). CDR3 size: 14 residues. The CDR3, as DNA: TGTGCCAGCAGCTTAGGTAGGCTGAACACTGAAGCTTTCTTT. It yields the protein CASSLGRLNTEAFF.

The chain carries TRBV2 and TRBJ2-1; 9 bases agree with TRBD2. The CDR3 spans 15 residues. V gave up 5 bases and J gave up 7 bases; unmatched junction bases: 9. The germline V gene has CDR1 SNHLY and CDR2 FYNNEI. DNA of the CDR3: TGTGCCAGCAGTTTTCAGCGGGAGGTGTCAAATGAGCAGTTCTTC. It translates to CASSFQREVSNEQFF.

The chain links TRBV4-2 to TRBJ2-3; 14 bases are shared with TRBD2. V was pared by 0 bases and J by 10 bases, with 9 bases of the junction left unmatched. The CDR3 covers 17 residues. Germline V CDR1 and CDR2: LGHNA, YNFKEQ. For the CDR3, the DNA is TGTGCCAGCAGCCAAGAGGGGGGACTAGCGGGAGTGGGAGCGCAGTATTTT. It translates to CASSQEGGLAGVGAQYF.

The chain combines TRBV10-1 with TRBJ2-1, with TRBD1 matching 9 bases. CDR1 and CDR2 (germline): WNHNN, SYGVQD (reference sequence). This CDR3 has 15 residues. V shed 3 bases, J shed 7 bases, and the junction held 7 bases outside the gene matches. Here the CDR3 DNA reads TGCGCCAGCAGTGATGGGACAGGGCCCCTTAATGAGCAGTTCTTC. Translated, it gives CASSDGTGPLNEQFF.

The V and J genes are TRBV5-5 and TRBJ2-6, with D perhaps being TRBD1 or TRBD2 (5 bases each). The V end was cut by 4 bases, the J end by 2 bases, with 16 bases between. This CDR3 has 17 residues. Germline CDR1 and CDR2: SGHKS and YYEKEE (reference sequence). In nucleotides, the CDR3 is TGTGCCAGCAGCCAGAACTTAGGGACGACTGGGGCCAACGTCCTGACTTTC. Translating gives CASSQNLGTTGANVLTF.

V is TRBV7-3 and J is TRBJ2-3, with TRBD2 identical over 8 bases. The CDR3 is 21 residues long. J was trimmed by 1 base and V by 5 bases; bases with no gene match: 23. CDR1 is SGHTA, CDR2 FQGTGA, per germline. The CDR3: CASSLGYPTGTRRFGTDTQYF. Written as DNA, the CDR3 is TGTGCCAGCAGCCTAGGTTACCCGACCGGGACTAGGCGCTTCGGCACAGATACGCAGTATTTT.

V and J are TRBV15 and TRBJ2-7, with 11 bases that match TRBD1. The V gene's germline CDR1 is LNHNV and CDR2 YYDKDF (reference sequence). The trim removed 0 bases at V and 2 bases at J, leaving 0 bases unmatched. This CDR3 contains 15 residues. As DNA, the CDR3 is TGTGCCACCAGCAGAGAGGGACAGGGGGCCTACGAGCAGTACTTC. Encoded protein: CATSREGQGAYEQYF.

The chain links TRBV7-9 to TRBJ2-5, with 8 bases that match TRBD1. In germline, CDR1 is SEHNR, CDR2 FQNEAQ (reference sequence). J gave up 3 bases and V 1 base, and 7 bases lay outside the gene matches. The length of the CDR3 is 16 residues. CDR3 in DNA: TGTGCCAGCAGCTTAGGTGTACAGGGGGGAAAAGAGACCCAGTACTTC. It translates to CASSLGVQGGKETQYF.

This clone was observed a single time. The V call is TRBV5-1, the J call TRBJ2-3; 11 bases are shared with TRBD2. Germline CDR1 is SGHRS and CDR2 is YFSETQ. The V gene end was trimmed by 4 bases and the J gene end by 0 bases; junction bases not matched to a gene: 7. The CDR3 contains 17 residues. CDR3 protein: CASSPLGLAVSTDTQYF. The CDR3 bases are TGCGCCAGCAGCCCCCTGGGACTAGCGGTGAGCACAGATACGCAGTATTTT.

The chain carries TRBV5-6 and TRBJ1-2; the D gene is possibly TRBD1 (5 bases). There are 13 residues in the CDR3. Between the trimmed V and J ends, which lost 5 bases and 5 bases, there was a span of 13 bases. The V gene's germline CDR1 is SGHDT and CDR2 YYEEEE. The CDR3 DNA follows: TGTGCCAGCAGTTTGACAGTACCTTATGGCTACACCTTC. As protein: CASSLTVPYGYTF. Variable domain in full (rest from reference TRBV5-6 and TRBJ1-2): DAGVTQSPTHLIKTRGQQVTLRCSPKSGHDTVSWYQQALGQGPQFIFQYYEEEERQRGNFPDRFSGHQFPNYSSELNVNALLLGDSALYLCASSLTVPYGYTFGSGTRLTVV.

This chain joins TRBV29-1 and TRBJ2-7, with D possibly matching TRBD1 (6 bases). CDR1 and CDR2 (germline): SQVTM, ANQGSEA. V lost 5 bases to trimming and J lost 1 base, with 12 bases between them. The CDR3 loop spans 13 amino acids. CDR3 coding DNA: TGCAGCGTTAGGGGGATACTATCCTACGAGCAGTACTTC. Residues: CSVRGILSYEQYF.

The chain employs TRBV7-3 and TRBJ2-1, with 10 bases fitting TRBD1. The trim removed 5 bases at V and 7 bases at J, leaving 14 bases unmatched. Germline V gene sequence: CDR1 SGHTA, CDR2 FQGTGA. The CDR3 is 17 amino acids. CDR3 protein: CASSPTLGQGLGNEQFF. The CDR3 DNA follows: TGTGCCAGCAGCCCAACATTGGGACAGGGGTTAGGTAATGAGCAGTTCTTC.

This rearrangement joins TRBV9 to TRBJ2-5; tentative D call: TRBD1 (7 bases). Trimming removed 2 bases from V and 8 bases from J, with 13 bases in between. The CDR3 has 13 amino acids. CDR1 and CDR2 (germline): SGDLS, YYNGEE. The CDR3 loop reads CASSVRGESTQYF. The CDR3 region has the DNA TGTGCCAGCAGCGTCAGGGGGGAGTCCACCCAGTACTTC. Supplemented by reference TRBV9 and TRBJ2-5, the full variable domain reads DSGVTQTPKHLITATGQRVTLRCSPRSGDLSVYWYQQSLDQGLQFLIQYYNGEERAKGNILERFSAQQFPDLHSELNLSSLELGDSALYFCASSVRGESTQYFGPGTRLLVL.

The chain recombines TRBV28 with TRBJ2-3; 7 nucleotides agree with TRBD2. V was pared by 8 bases and J by 5 bases, with 13 bases of the junction left unmatched. The CDR3 is 15 amino acids. In germline, CDR1 is MDHEN, CDR2 SYDVKM. CDR3 residues: CASLGVWEGIDTQYF. The CDR3 DNA follows: TGTGCCAGCCTAGGGGTGTGGGAGGGGATAGATACGCAGTATTTT.

For this clone: Distinct nucleotide sequences in the sample also encode this CDR3. This chain uses TRBV7-9 with TRBJ2-3; no firm D call. CDR1 and CDR2 (germline): SEHNR, FQNEAQ (reference sequence). The CDR3 covers 11 residues. Trimming pared 3 bases from V and 3 bases from J, leaving 1 base between. The chain's CDR3 is CASSFTDTQYF. CDR3 bases: TGTGCCAGCAGCTTTACAGATACGCAGTATTTT.

The chain combines TRBV7-2 with TRBJ2-3; D may match TRBD1 or TRBD2 (6 bases each). CDR1 is SGHTA, CDR2 FQGNSA, per germline. The V and J ends lost 5 bases and 6 bases respectively, with 18 bases between them. The length of the CDR3 is 15 residues. CDR3 region: CASSIGGGNADTQYF. The CDR3 nucleotides are TGTGCCAGCAGCATCGGAGGGGGTAACGCGGATACGCAGTATTTT. The complete variable domain, with remaining parts taken from reference TRBV7-2 and TRBJ2-3, reads GAGVSQSPSNKVTEKGKDVELRCDPISGHTALYWYRQSLGQGLEFLIYFQGNSAPDKSGLPSDRFSAERTGGSVSTLTIQRTQQEDSAVYLCASSIGGGNADTQYFGPGTRLTVL.

V usage is TRBV5-6 and J usage is TRBJ2-2; a possible D gene is TRBD2 (6 bases). The CDR3 is made up of 16 amino acids. Per germline, CDR1 SGHDT and CDR2 YYEEEE. The V gene lost 2 bases and the J gene lost 2 bases, with 13 bases spanning the gap. CDR3 sequence: CASSFRLATNTGELFF. CDR3 sequence (DNA): TGTGCCAGCAGCTTTAGGCTAGCGACTAACACCGGGGAGCTGTTTTTT. The full variable domain, its missing parts supplied by reference TRBV5-6 and TRBJ2-2, is DAGVTQSPTHLIKTRGQQVTLRCSPKSGHDTVSWYQQALGQGPQFIFQYYEEEERQRGNFPDRFSGHQFPNYSSELNVNALLLGDSALYLCASSFRLATNTGELFFGEGSRLTVL.

The chain joins TRBV6-6 to TRBJ1-2; D possibly corresponds to TRBD1 (5 bases). V lost 6 bases to trimming and J lost 7 bases, with 18 bases between them. This CDR3 has 14 residues. The germline CDR1 and CDR2 sequences are MNHNY and SVGAGI (reference sequence). CDR3 sequence (DNA): TGTGCCAGCAGCTACAGGTGGGGGGAAGGTGGCTACACCTTC. Protein: CASSYRWGEGGYTF.

This chain uses TRBV10-3 with TRBJ2-2; TRBD1 matches at 9 bases. The V and J ends lost 7 bases and 6 bases, in that order; junction bases with no gene match: 9. Per germline, CDR1 ENHRY and CDR2 SYGVKD. This CDR3 is built from 15 residues. For the CDR3, the DNA is TGTGCCATCACCCCAACGGGACAGGGTGCCGGGGAGCTGTTTTTT. It yields the protein CAITPTGQGAGELFF.

This clone was recorded once. V gene TRBV5-4 combines with J gene TRBJ1-3; the D gene is possibly TRBD1 (5 bases). Trimming took off 0 bases at V and 6 bases at J, with 13 bases between the two ends. The CDR3 runs 15 residues. Germline CDR1 and CDR2: SGHNT and YYREEE (reference sequence). The CDR3 DNA reads TGTGCCAGCAGCTTGGGTCTTCAGGGATCAAACACCATATATTTT. Protein product: CASSLGLQGSNTIYF. Using reference TRBV5-4 and TRBJ1-3 for the parts outside the CDR3, the full variable domain is ETGVTQSPTHLIKTRGQQVTLRCSSQSGHNTVSWYQQALGQGPQFIFQYYREEENGRGNFPPRFSGLQFPNYSSELNVNALELDDSALYLCASSLGLQGSNTIYFGEGSWLTVV.

This clone was seen a single time. The rearrangement joins TRBV7-2 to TRBJ2-3; D is ambiguous. V was clipped by 3 bases and J by 4 bases, with 8 bases between them. Germline V gene lookup returns CDR1 SGHTA and CDR2 FQGNSA. This CDR3 contains 13 residues. The CDR3 region has the DNA TGTGCCAGCAGCTTCCTACCGGCAGATACGCAGTATTTT. The encoded protein is CASSFLPADTQYF.

This clone was detected once. V usage is TRBV5-4 and J usage is TRBJ1-2; D is uncertain. Trimming pared 2 bases from V and 2 bases from J, leaving 10 bases between. Germline-derived CDR1 and CDR2 are SGHNT and YYREEE (reference sequence). This CDR3 comprises 14 residues. This CDR3 reads CASSFPTVNYGYTF. The CDR3 DNA is TGTGCCAGCAGCTTTCCAACTGTCAACTATGGCTACACCTTC.

The chain couples TRBV2 to TRBJ2-2, with TRBD1 matching over 9 bases. The CDR3 is 15 residues long. V lost 8 bases, J lost 4 bases, and 8 bases stayed unmatched. Germline V CDR1 and CDR2: SNHLY, FYNNEI. Written as DNA, the CDR3 is TGTGCCAGCGGCTACAGGGGGCAAAGCACCGGGGAGCTGTTTTTT. It translates to CASGYRGQSTGELFF.

V is TRBV28 and J is TRBJ1-5; D not certain. CDR1 is MDHEN and CDR2 is SYDVKM in the germline V gene. V was trimmed by 5 bases and J by 7 bases, leaving 18 bases between them. There are 15 residues in the CDR3. In nucleotides, the CDR3 is TGTGCCAGCAGTCCCGCGTCACGGTGGGTCCAGCCCCAGCATTTT. Translating it yields CASSPASRWVQPQHF. Using reference TRBV28 and TRBJ1-5 for the parts outside the CDR3, the full variable domain is DVKVTQSSRYLVKRTGEKVFLECVQDMDHENMFWYRQDPGLGLRLIYFSYDVKMKEKGDIPEGYSVSREKKERFSLILESASTNQTSMYLCASSPASRWVQPQHFGDGTRLSIL.

CDR3 DNA sequence: TGTGCCAGTAACGACAGGGGGCGGATAAATGAGCAGTTCTTC. Encoded protein: CASNDRGRINEQFF. The rearrangement joins TRBV19 to TRBJ2-1; TRBD1 aligns across 10 bases. Trimming at V came to 7 bases and at J to 7 bases, leaving 7 bases not matched to a gene. CDR1 is LNHDA and CDR2 is SQIVND in the germline V gene (reference sequence). This CDR3 contains 14 residues. Full variable domain (missing parts from reference TRBV19 and TRBJ2-1): DGGITQSPKYLFRKEGQNVTLSCEQNLNHDAMYWYRQDPGQGLRLIYYSQIVNDFQKGDIAEGYSVSREKKESFPLTVTSAQKNPTAFYLCASNDRGRINEQFFGPGTRLTVL.

The chain uses TRBV28 and TRBJ2-1; 7 bases align to TRBD1. The V gene end was trimmed by 5 bases and the J gene end by 3 bases; junction bases not matched to a gene: 7. Germline CDR1 is MDHEN and CDR2 is SYDVKM. This CDR3 contains 15 residues. The CDR3 loop is CASSTRDRVYNEQFF. The CDR3 DNA sequence: TGTGCCAGCAGTACCCGGGACAGAGTCTACAATGAGCAGTTCTTC.